This is a list of T cell receptor beta chains from one sample in a study of T cell changes during pregnancy in multiple sclerosis. Assay: immunoSEQ multiplex PCR; the TCRdb copy retains only in-frame clones and omits some. The table lists just over 40,000 clones, over 70% of them singletons. The sample here was peripheral blood, taken in the first trimester of pregnancy. The receptors come from a female donor in good health, enrolled as a control in a pregnancy study. The CDR3 runs from the conserved cysteine through the conserved F or W. D genes are given only for firm matches. A row's size may be missing; if present it is once, few, many or a size class.

V	size	J	D	CDR3	DNA
TRBV11-1	-	TRBJ2-3	-	CASSLEGPPRTQYF	TGTGCCAGCAGCTTAGAGGGGCCCCCACGTACGCAGTATTTT
TRBV4-2	-	TRBJ2-7	-	CASSQERGDPSYEQYF	TGTGCCAGCAGCCAAGAACGCGGGGACCCCTCCTACGAGCAGTACTTC
TRBV6-4	-	TRBJ2-1	TRBD2	CASSDGLAGGEQFF	TGTGCCAGCAGTGACGGACTAGCGGGGGGCGAGCAGTTCTTC
TRBV27	-	TRBJ1-1	TRBD1	CASKSYTGERTEAFF	TGTGCCAGCAAATCATATACAGGGGAGAGGACTGAAGCTTTCTTT
TRBV7-8	-	TRBJ2-4	-	CASSLESGALNIQYF	TGTGCCAGCAGCTTAGAATCGGGAGCGCTAAACATTCAGTACTTC
TRBV30	-	TRBJ2-6	-	CAWSVPVPSGANVLTF	TGTGCCTGGAGTGTACCAGTCCCCTCTGGGGCCAACGTCCTGACTTTC
TRBV28	few	TRBJ1-6	-	CASSHQPGVGSPLHF	TGTGCCAGCAGCCACCAACCGGGTGTGGGTTCACCCCTCCACTTT
TRBV10-3	-	TRBJ1-1	TRBD1	CAISGGDRLNTEAFF	TGTGCCATCAGTGGGGGGGACAGACTGAACACTGAAGCTTTCTTT
TRBV30	-	TRBJ2-2	-	CAWRYWPGTGELFF	TGTGCCTGGAGGTACTGGCCAGGGACCGGGGAGCTGTTTTTT
TRBV29-1	-	TRBJ2-3	TRBD1	CSVERGQGPMDTQYF	TGCAGCGTTGAGCGGGGACAGGGGCCGATGGATACGCAGTATTTT
TRBV6-5	-	TRBJ2-5	-	CASSVGLGTAAQYF	TGTGCCAGCAGTGTAGGGCTTGGGACTGCGGCCCAGTACTTC
TRBV7-2	-	TRBJ1-1	TRBD1	CASSRLGTGVLGNTEAFF	TGTGCCAGCAGCCGGCTAGGGACAGGGGTGCTTGGGAACACTGAAGCTTTCTTT
TRBV19	once	TRBJ2-7	TRBD2	CASSIRLAEQGEQYF	TGTGCCAGTAGTATTAGACTAGCGGAACAGGGGGAGCAGTACTTC
TRBV29-1	-	TRBJ1-6	-	CSAQGSYNSPLHF	TGCAGCGCCCAGGGTTCCTATAATTCACCCCTCCACTTT
TRBV6-1	-	TRBJ2-3	TRBD2	CASSDIAGSGGDTQYF	TGTGCCAGCAGTGACATTGCAGGATCGGGGGGGGATACGCAGTATTTT
TRBV30	few	TRBJ1-1	-	CAWTGSWGAEAFF	TGTGCCTGGACCGGTTCTTGGGGAGCGGAAGCTTTCTTT
TRBV7-2	-	TRBJ2-2	TRBD2	CASSLRLAGTGELFF	TGTGCCAGCAGCTTAAGACTAGCGGGTACCGGGGAGCTGTTTTTT
TRBV9	-	TRBJ2-4	TRBD2	CASSVDSGGENIQYF	TGTGCCAGCAGCGTTGATAGCGGGGGGGAAAACATTCAGTACTTC
TRBV9	-	TRBJ2-3	TRBD2	CASSASGTSGPDTQYF	TGTGCCAGCAGCGCCTCCGGGACTAGCGGTCCAGATACGCAGTATTTT
TRBV6-6	once	TRBJ2-7	TRBD2	CASKGRGGRTEQYF	TGTGCCAGCAAGGGGAGGGGCGGCCGAACGGAGCAGTACTTC
TRBV30	-	TRBJ1-1	TRBD1	CAWIREGADTEAFF	TGTGCCTGGATTCGAGAGGGGGCGGACACTGAAGCTTTCTTT
TRBV5-4	-	TRBJ2-3	TRBD2	CASSLPLAGQATQYF	TGTGCCAGCAGCTTGCCATTAGCGGGGCAGGCTACGCAGTATTTT
TRBV6-5	-	TRBJ2-7	TRBD1	CATHDDRAPGEQYF	TGTGCCACCCATGATGACAGGGCCCCGGGGGAGCAGTACTTC
TRBV29-1	-	TRBJ2-2	-	CSVDAYYTGELFF	TGCAGCGTTGACGCCTATTACACCGGGGAGCTGTTTTTT
TRBV28	-	TRBJ1-2	-	CASSPGGGGRYYGYTF	TGTGCCAGCAGTCCCGGGGGCGGGGGCCGTTACTATGGCTACACCTTC
TRBV18	-	TRBJ2-5	-	CASQGRETQYF	TGTGCCAGCCAAGGGAGAGAGACCCAGTACTTC
TRBV28	-	TRBJ1-2	TRBD1	CASRPGTGGGYGYTF	TGTGCCAGCAGACCGGGGACAGGGGGCGGCTATGGCTACACCTTC
TRBV2	-	TRBJ2-5	TRBD2	CASCKAGGETQYF	TGTGCCAGTTGTAAGGCGGGAGGAGAGACCCAGTACTTC
TRBV6-8	-	TRBJ2-7	TRBD2	CASMSLATHYEQYF	TGTGCCAGCATGTCACTAGCGACCCACTACGAGCAGTACTTC
TRBV7-3	-	TRBJ1-2	TRBD1	CASSPTGTGTPSNYGYTF	TGTGCCAGCAGCCCCACCGGGACAGGGACTCCCTCCAACTATGGCTACACCTTC
TRBV9	-	TRBJ2-1	-	CASDRGNEQFF	TGTGCCAGCGACCGGGGCAATGAGCAGTTCTTC
TRBV7-3	-	TRBJ2-1	TRBD2	CASSSPGLAGYNEQFF	TGTGCCAGCAGCTCTCCGGGACTAGCGGGCTACAATGAGCAGTTCTTC
TRBV5-1	-	TRBJ1-1	TRBD1	CASSSPGQGLTEAFF	TGCGCCAGCAGCTCGCCGGGACAGGGGTTGACTGAAGCTTTCTTT
TRBV10-1	-	TRBJ1-2	-	CAAYTPSFPGDANGYTF	TGCGCCGCTTACACCCCCTCCTTTCCGGGGGATGCGAACGGCTACACCTTC
TRBV27	-	TRBJ1-3	TRBD1	CASSSQGADRNTIYF	TGTGCCAGCAGTTCGCAGGGGGCCGACAGAAACACCATATATTTT
TRBV10-3	-	TRBJ2-7	TRBD1	CAIKRDRGPSYEQYF	TGTGCCATCAAAAGAGACAGGGGGCCCTCCTACGAGCAGTACTTC
TRBV10-2	-	TRBJ1-2	TRBD1	CASSGTGENGYTF	TGCGCCAGCTCGGGGACAGGGGAGAATGGCTACACCTTC
TRBV4-3	-	TRBJ2-2	TRBD2	CASSQDLAGVRGGELFF	TGCGCCAGCAGCCAAGATCTAGCGGGGGTCCGGGGCGGGGAGCTGTTTTTT
TRBV30	once	TRBJ1-4	-	CAWSRGTNEKLFF	TGTGCCTGGAGCCGGGGAACTAATGAAAAACTGTTTTTT
TRBV25-1	-	TRBJ2-2	TRBD1	CASSGTGTGELFF	TGTGCCAGCAGTGGGACAGGGACCGGGGAGCTGTTTTTT
TRBV5-1	-	TRBJ2-5	TRBD2	CASSFTLAGEVETQYF	TGCGCCAGCAGCTTCACACTAGCGGGAGAGGTGGAGACCCAGTACTTC
TRBV6-6	-	TRBJ1-4	TRBD1	CASCLQGRALKLFF	TGTGCCAGCTGCTTACAGGGGCGCGCCCTTAAACTGTTTTTT
TRBV19	-	TRBJ1-5	-	CASSIGGQSLQPQHF	TGTGCCAGTAGTATAGGTGGGCAGTCTCTTCAGCCCCAGCATTTT
TRBV27	-	TRBJ1-1	TRBD1	CASSLDRGRMNTEAFF	TGTGCCAGCAGTTTAGACAGGGGCCGTATGAACACTGAAGCTTTCTTT
TRBV6-5	-	TRBJ2-7	TRBD1	CASSYSTGGFSREQYF	TGTGCCAGCAGTTACTCGACAGGGGGCTTTTCTAGGGAGCAGTACTTC
TRBV7-8	-	TRBJ2-5	TRBD2	CASSLMTSGIKTQYF	TGTGCCAGCAGCCTAATGACTAGCGGGATAAAGACCCAGTACTTC
TRBV7-9	once	TRBJ2-1	TRBD2	CASSPFGSGSTDEQFF	TGTGCCAGCAGCCCCTTTGGGAGCGGGAGCACGGATGAGCAGTTCTTC
TRBV15	-	TRBJ2-1	-	CATSRETGLDNEQFF	TGTGCCACCAGCAGAGAAACGGGACTGGACAATGAGCAGTTCTTC
TRBV7-8	-	TRBJ2-2	TRBD2	CASSRGLAGAGELFF	TGTGCCAGCAGCCGGGGACTAGCGGGGGCCGGGGAGCTGTTTTTT